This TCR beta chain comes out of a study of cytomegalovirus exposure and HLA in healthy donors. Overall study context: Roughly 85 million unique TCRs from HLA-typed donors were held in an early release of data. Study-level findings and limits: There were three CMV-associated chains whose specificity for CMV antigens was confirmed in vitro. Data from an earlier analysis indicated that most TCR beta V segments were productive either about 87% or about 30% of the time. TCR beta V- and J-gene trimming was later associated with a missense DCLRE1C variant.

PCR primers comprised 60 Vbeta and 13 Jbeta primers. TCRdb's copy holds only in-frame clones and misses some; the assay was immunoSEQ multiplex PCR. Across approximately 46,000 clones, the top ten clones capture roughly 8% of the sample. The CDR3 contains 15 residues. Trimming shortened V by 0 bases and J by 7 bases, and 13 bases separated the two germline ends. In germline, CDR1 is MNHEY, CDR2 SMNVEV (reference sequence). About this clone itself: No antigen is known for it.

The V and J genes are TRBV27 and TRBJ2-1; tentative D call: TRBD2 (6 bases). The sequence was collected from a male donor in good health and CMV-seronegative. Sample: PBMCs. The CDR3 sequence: CASSLSSGRPNEQFF. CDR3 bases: TGTGCCAGCAGTTTATCTAGCGGCAGACCGAATGAGCAGTTCTTC.